Below, 5 T cell receptor beta chains from the same sample are listed, as sequenced in a study of memory CD8 T cells in hepatitis C reinfection (dated by TCRdb to 2017 to 2019). This sample's time point label indicates: late/post reinfection, 12 to 24 weeks after detection. TCR sequencing was performed on the sorted cells directly ex vivo, without any in vitro expansion beforehand. Preparation of the library involved the immunoSEQ multiplex PCR assay. The clones in this table, taken by TCRdb from immuneACCESS, are in-frame only. Not every clone is retained; where verified, under half of the shortfall comes from an unresolved V gene, and the cause of the rest is unknown. This sample is represented by about 46,000 clones; 89% of them were singletons. The ten largest make up 0.65% to 0.9% of the sample. Specimen: naive CD8+ T cells sorted from blood. The cell subset or site label for this specimen denotes: total naive CD8+CD45RO- T cells. The receptor set was obtained from a man between 18 and 35 years old with hepatitis C virus infection.

Written as DNA, the CDR3 is TGCGCCAGCAGTGGTACAGGGAGCACCTACGAGCAGTACTTC. Protein: CASSGTGSTYEQYF. The chain couples TRBV4-1 to TRBJ2-7, with TRBD1 as a possible D gene (6 bases). Between the trimmed V and J ends, which lost 6 bases and 2 bases, there was a span of 14 bases. The CDR3 contains 14 residues. CDR1 is MGHRA, CDR2 YSYEKL, per germline.

This chain connects TRBV28 to TRBJ2-5, with TRBD2 as a possible D gene (7 bases). V lost 6 bases to trimming and J lost 3 bases, with 17 bases between them. The length of the CDR3 is 15 residues. CDR1 and CDR2 (germline): MDHEN, SYDVKM. The CDR3, as DNA: TGTGCCAGCAGCCTCCCCGGGGGGCGCGAAGAGACCCAGTACTTC. Protein: CASSLPGGREETQYF.

This rearrangement joins TRBV5-1 to TRBJ1-2, with D perhaps TRBD1 (6 bases). The CDR3 extends over 12 amino acids. V was cut by 4 bases and J by 4 bases, with 8 bases left in between. Per the germline V gene, CDR1 is SGHRS and CDR2 is YFSETQ. In DNA, the CDR3 is TGCGCCAGCAGCCCGGACAGCTATGGCTACACCTTC. This gives the protein CASSPDSYGYTF.

The chain recombines TRBV5-1 with TRBJ2-3; D gene uncertain. The CDR3 loop spans 13 amino acids. The V end lost 4 bases, the J end lost 6 bases, and 12 bases lay between the germline ends. The germline V gene has CDR1 SGHRS and CDR2 YFSETQ. In DNA, the CDR3 is TGCGCCAGCAGCACGCCTATGCTGGATACGCAGTATTTT. It yields the protein CASSTPMLDTQYF.

The rearrangement joins TRBV7-3 to TRBJ2-1, with TRBD2 matching over 8 bases. The V gene end was trimmed by 3 bases and the J gene end by 4 bases; junction bases not matched to a gene: 8. This CDR3 is built from 16 residues. Germline CDR1 is SGHTA and CDR2 is FQGTGA. In nucleotides, the CDR3 is TGTGCCAGCAGCTTCTCTAGCGGGTCGCCTTACAATGAGCAGTTCTTC. Translation: CASSFSSGSPYNEQFF.